These 11 T cell receptor beta chains share one sample of origin, sequenced in a study of long-term antiretroviral therapy in people with HIV (dated by TCRdb to between 2021 and 2024). The immunoSEQ hsTCRB v3.0 assay was used at survey level resolution to sequence the TRB variable region. The table was pulled from immuneACCESS by TCRdb, which kept in-frame rearrangements only. Such tables lose some clones; where checked, under half of the loss comes from unresolved V genes, and the rest has no known cause. For this sample there are about 25,000 clones; 82% appear just once. Clones ranked in the top ten supply roughly 15% of the sample. This material consisted of unsorted PBMCs, taken 2.9 years after starting antiretroviral therapy. The receptors derive from a man in his fifties or sixties with HIV.

The chain combines TRBV6-5 with TRBJ1-1; no definite D call. The CDR3 has 16 residues. The ends were cut back, 0 bases at V and 5 bases at J, with 16 bases in the middle. The germline V gene has CDR1 MNHEY and CDR2 SVGAGI. This CDR3 is CASSYSWKGGRTEAFF. The CDR3 nucleotides read TGTGCCAGCAGTTACTCGTGGAAAGGAGGGCGAACTGAAGCTTTCTTT.

This sequence joins TRBV4-3 and TRBJ1-4; D is ambiguous. The V end was cut by 4 bases, the J end by 7 bases, with 19 bases between. CDR1 and CDR2 from the germline V gene are LGHNA and YSLEER. The CDR3 is made up of 16 amino acids. CDR3 amino acids: CASSPGGRVRGEKLFF. DNA of the CDR3: TGCGCCAGCAGCCCGGGTGGTAGGGTGCGAGGTGAAAAACTGTTTTTT.

This clone was observed a handful of times. This rearrangement joins TRBV10-1 to TRBJ1-1; D is ambiguous. The length of the CDR3 is 13 residues. The germline V gene has CDR1 WNHNN and CDR2 SYGVQD (reference sequence). The V end was cut by 0 bases, the J end by 6 bases, with 8 bases between. The chain's CDR3 is CASSESGLSEAFF. The CDR3 DNA follows: TGCGCCAGCAGTGAGTCGGGCTTATCTGAAGCTTTCTTT.

This clone was detected once. J is TRBJ1-4 and V is TRBV7-2; D gene unclear. Germline V gives CDR1 SGHTA, CDR2 FQGNSA. The CDR3 spans 14 residues. V lost 5 bases, J lost 8 bases, and 15 bases lay in between. The CDR3 DNA follows: TGTGCCAGCAGCCGCCGAGGCGCATGGGAAAAACTGTTTTTT. Translation: CASSRRGAWEKLFF. The whole variable domain, filled in from reference TRBV7-2 and TRBJ1-4, reads GAGVSQSPSNKVTEKGKDVELRCDPISGHTALYWYRQSLGQGLEFLIYFQGNSAPDKSGLPSDRFSAERTGGSVSTLTIQRTQQEDSAVYLCASSRRGAWEKLFFGSGTQLSVL.

The chain employs TRBV9 and TRBJ1-1; tentative D call: TRBD1 (6 bases). Germline lookup yields CDR1 SGDLS and CDR2 YYNGEE. The V gene lost 5 bases and the J gene lost 1 base, with 9 bases spanning the gap. The CDR3 totals 13 residues. CDR3 amino acids: CASSRGGNTEAFF. Here the CDR3 DNA reads TGTGCCAGCAGTCGAGGGGGGAACACTGAAGCTTTCTTT. Full variable domain (rest looked up from reference TRBV9 and TRBJ1-1): DSGVTQTPKHLITATGQRVTLRCSPRSGDLSVYWYQQSLDQGLQFLIQYYNGEERAKGNILERFSAQQFPDLHSELNLSSLELGDSALYFCASSRGGNTEAFFGQGTRLTVV.

This chain uses TRBV19 with TRBJ1-1; D remains ambiguous. Trimming removed 3 bases from V and 1 base from J, with 12 bases in between. The germline CDR1 and CDR2 sequences are LNHDA and SQIVND (reference sequence). The CDR3 consists of 15 residues. CDR3 loop: CASSISPGTNTEAFF. Here the CDR3 DNA reads TGTGCCAGTAGTATCTCCCCAGGCACGAACACTGAAGCTTTCTTT. The variable domain in full, with the rest retrieved from reference TRBV19 and TRBJ1-1, is DGGITQSPKYLFRKEGQNVTLSCEQNLNHDAMYWYRQDPGQGLRLIYYSQIVNDFQKGDIAEGYSVSREKKESFPLTVTSAQKNPTAFYLCASSISPGTNTEAFFGQGTRLTVV.

CDR3 in amino acids: CSVEGGRVETEAFF. CDR3 DNA sequence: TGCAGCGTTGAAGGAGGAAGGGTGGAAACTGAAGCTTTCTTT. The rearrangement uses TRBV29-1 and TRBJ1-1; D remains unclear. V was trimmed by 1 base and J by 5 bases, leaving 14 bases between them. The CDR3 extends over 14 amino acids. Germline assignment: CDR1 SQVTM and CDR2 ANQGSEA.

The chain recombines TRBV6-5 with TRBJ1-1; D might be TRBD1 (5 bases). Trimming stripped 4 bases from V and 6 bases from J, with 9 bases between. Germline assignment: CDR1 MNHEY and CDR2 SVGAGI. This CDR3 region has 12 residues. The CDR3 protein is CASSFLGPEAFF. CDR3 nucleotides: TGTGCCAGCAGTTTCCTGGGACCTGAAGCTTTCTTT.

The rearrangement links TRBV6-5 to TRBJ1-6, with D unclear. The CDR3 covers 14 residues. CDR1 is MNHEY and CDR2 is SVGAGI in the germline V gene. Trimming removed 7 bases from V and 13 bases from J, with 20 bases in between. As DNA, the CDR3 is TGTGCCAGCACCACTCAGCTGGGAGTTTTGCCCCTCCACTTT. Translation gives CASTTQLGVLPLHF.

The V gene is TRBV5-1, the J gene TRBJ2-3, with 9 bases identical to TRBD1. The CDR3 runs to 16 residues. V trimming: 4 bases; J trimming: 0 bases; junction bases outside the gene matches: 6. Germline assignment: CDR1 SGHRS and CDR2 YFSETQ. CDR3 protein: CASSTYRGRSTDTQYF. CDR3 coding DNA: TGCGCCAGCAGCACCTACAGGGGGCGAAGCACAGATACGCAGTATTTT. Together with reference TRBV5-1 and TRBJ2-3, the CDR3 gives the full variable domain: KAGVTQTPRYLIKTRGQQVTLSCSPISGHRSVSWYQQTPGQGLQFLFEYFSETQRNKGNFPGRFSGRQFSNSRSEMNVSTLELGDSALYLCASSTYRGRSTDTQYFGPGTRLTVL.

The chain employs TRBV6-5 and TRBJ1-2, with D unresolved. Trimming left V 0 bases short and J 7 bases short, with 12 bases between. CDR1 MNHEY and CDR2 SVGAGI come from the germline V gene. This CDR3 has 14 amino acids. The CDR3 region is CASSYSAGEVGYTF. The CDR3 DNA follows: TGTGCCAGCAGTTACTCGGCAGGAGAGGTTGGCTACACCTTC.